The source of this TCR beta chain is a study of blood T cell repertoires in COVID-19. This table comes from immunoSEQ multiplex PCR, and its TCRdb copy is limited to in-frame clones, with some not included. The sample has approximately 28,000 clones, more than 65% seen once. Germline V gene lookup returns CDR1 MRHNA and CDR2 SNTAGT. This CDR3 region has 14 residues. The V end lost 5 bases, the J end lost 0 bases, and 8 bases lay between the germline ends. The chain has TRBV6-4 and TRBJ2-1, with D uncertain. Sequencing was done on a sample of peripheral blood. This TCR was sampled from a woman aged 55-70 years with acute or convalescent COVID-19. The CDR3 here is CASSIESSYNEQFF. CDR3 nucleotides: TGTGCCAGCAGTATCGAGAGCTCCTACAATGAGCAGTTCTTC.